This TCR beta chain is drawn from a study of T cell repertoires in aging, cancer and after chemotherapy. This CDR3 spans 15 amino acids. CDR1 is SGHTA and CDR2 is FQGTGA in the germline V gene. With 3 bases clipped from V and 7 bases from J, the junction kept 4 bases outside the gene matches. By sample fraction, this clonotype is medium-sized (0.01 to 0.1%). Its matching antigen is unknown. TRB rearrangements spanning V, D and J were amplified using mixed TRB-A/B primers. Via MiXCR, TCRdb re-called the multiplex PCR reads, giving one row per CDR3 protein. The sample consists of approximately 13,000 distinct CDR3 sequences, 21% of them appearing once. The template was genomic DNA from peripheral blood, not RNA. Findings and limits, study-wide: Loss of evenness, beyond lost richness, contributed to age-related TCR diversity decline in cancer patients.

This TCR was recovered from a human donor in good health. Sequenced material: blood. The V and J genes are TRBV7-3 and TRBJ2-1; 12 bases agree with TRBD2. CDR3 bases: TGTGCCAGCAGCTTCCTAGCGGGGGGGAGTAATGAGCAGTTCTTC. It yields the protein CASSFLAGGSNEQFF.